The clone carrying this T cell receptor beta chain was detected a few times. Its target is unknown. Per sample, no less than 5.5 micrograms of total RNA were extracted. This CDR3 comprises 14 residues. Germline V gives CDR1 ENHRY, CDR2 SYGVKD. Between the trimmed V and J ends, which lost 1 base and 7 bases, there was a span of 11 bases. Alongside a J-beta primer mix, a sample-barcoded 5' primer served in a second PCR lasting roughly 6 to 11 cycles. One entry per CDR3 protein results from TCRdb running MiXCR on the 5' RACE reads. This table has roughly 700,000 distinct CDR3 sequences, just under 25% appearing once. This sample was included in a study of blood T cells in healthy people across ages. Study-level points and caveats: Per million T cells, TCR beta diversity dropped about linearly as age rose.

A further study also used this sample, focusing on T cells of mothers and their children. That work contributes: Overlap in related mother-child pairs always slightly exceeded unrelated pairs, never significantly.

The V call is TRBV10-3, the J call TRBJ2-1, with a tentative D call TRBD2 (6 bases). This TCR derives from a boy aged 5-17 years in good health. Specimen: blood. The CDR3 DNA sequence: TGTGCCATCAGTGAGTGGGGGGTAGGGAATGAGCAGTTCTTC. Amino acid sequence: CAISEWGVGNEQFF.